This TCR beta chain was identified in a study of cytomegalovirus exposure and HLA in healthy donors. J gave up 4 bases and V 5 bases, and 8 bases lay outside the gene matches. The CDR3 totals 15 residues. Germline-derived CDR1 and CDR2 are SGHRS and YFSETQ. The PCR was carried out with 60 Vbeta primers and 13 Jbeta primers. Sequencing was performed with immunoSEQ multiplex PCR; in TCRdb, only in-frame clones are kept and a portion is missing. The sample contains 150,000 to 200,000 clones, around 80% of which appear only once. In its sample, this clone was seen once. The chain is built from TRBV5-1 and TRBJ2-5; 10 bases line up with TRBD2. The specimen sequenced was PBMCs. This sequence was found in a human donor in good health. The CDR3 sequence is CASRVIAGGGETQYF. The DNA for the CDR3 is TGCGCCAGCAGGGTAATAGCGGGGGGCGGAGAGACCCAGTACTTC.